The source of this T cell receptor beta chain is a study of PD-L1 blockade in urothelial cancer. Whole-study context: Male patients with bladder-origin urothelial cancer numbered about 85% of the 29. Blood gave a median around 150,000 T cells.

Unmatched junction bases numbered 7, after V lost 8 bases and J lost 3 bases. From germline, CDR1 is SQVTM and CDR2 ANQGSEA. CDR3 size: 12 residues. Notes on this clone: The antigen remains unidentified.

The assay was immunoSEQ multiplex PCR, and TCRdb's table has in-frame clones only and misses some. In the table there are roughly 90,000 clones, approximately 91% of which are singletons. Study-level results: Pretreatment peripheral blood TCR clonality that fell below the median predicted better survival among the patients studied. In blood at 3 weeks, tumor-associated clones expanded more among patients with durable benefit.

The sample was PBMCs, taken around atezolizumab (anti-PD-L1) treatment. The chain employs TRBV29-1 and TRBJ2-7; 7 bases fit TRBD2. The sequence derives from a man in his fifties or sixties with urothelial cancer. The CDR3 DNA is TGCAGCACTAGGGAGGGAATCTACGAGCAGTACTTC. Translating gives CSTREGIYEQYF.